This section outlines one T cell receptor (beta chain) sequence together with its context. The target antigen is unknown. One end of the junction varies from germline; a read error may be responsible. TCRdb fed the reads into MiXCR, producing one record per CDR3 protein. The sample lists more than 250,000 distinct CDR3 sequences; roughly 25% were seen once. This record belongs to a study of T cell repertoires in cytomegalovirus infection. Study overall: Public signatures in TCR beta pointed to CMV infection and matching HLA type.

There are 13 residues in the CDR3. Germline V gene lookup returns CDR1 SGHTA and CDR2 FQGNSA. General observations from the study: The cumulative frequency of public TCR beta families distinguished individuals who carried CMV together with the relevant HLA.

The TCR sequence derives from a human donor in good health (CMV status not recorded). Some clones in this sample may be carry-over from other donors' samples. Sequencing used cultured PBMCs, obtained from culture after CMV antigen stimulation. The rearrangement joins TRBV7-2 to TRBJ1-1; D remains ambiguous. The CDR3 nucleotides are TGTGCCAGCAGCTCCAGTGCCGGCACTGAAGCTTGCTTT. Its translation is CASSSSAGTEACF.